This T cell receptor (beta chain) emerged from a study of T cell responses to AZD1222 COVID-19 vaccine. Per germline, CDR1 MNHEY and CDR2 SVGAGI. Trimming removed 4 bases from V and 8 bases from J; junction bases left unmatched: 4. The CDR3 is 14 amino acids. The repertoire was sequenced with immunoSEQ multiplex PCR; TCRdb's copy has only in-frame clones and lacks some. The repertoire holds roughly 44,000 clones, with 65% to 85% as singletons. For this clone: The antigen is undetermined.

Study outcomes and limitations: Unmutated variant regions are reportedly the target of nearly half of TCRs that are spike-specific. There were mostly white British donors and more females than males, and clonal diversity was possibly underestimated.

The chain couples TRBV6-5 to TRBJ1-6; 8 bases are a match to TRBD1. The sequence derives from an adult in good health. Sequences were derived from peripheral blood, sampled on day 0 of AZD1222 vaccination. CDR3 in amino acids: CASSLTGEDSPLHF. CDR3 sequence (DNA): TGTGCCAGCAGTTTGACAGGGGAAGATTCACCCCTCCACTTT.